What follows describes a single T cell receptor beta chain. In the study's own analysis: Amplification with reference gene primers provided the estimates of nucleated cell counts. The table came from immunoSEQ multiplex PCR; TCRdb's copy has only in-frame clones and leaves some out. The V and J calls and clone size are taken from that table; D and trimming were inferred from the DNA. This sample yields approximately 340,000 clones, of which about 89% are seen a single time; just over 0.85% belongs to the top ten. These data belong to a study of blood T cell repertoires in COVID-19. V gave up 1 base and J gave up 4 bases; unmatched junction bases: 9. The CDR3 sequence is 17 residues long. Germline V gene sequence: CDR1 LNHNV, CDR2 YYDKDF (reference sequence). Enrollees, about 18 to 89 years old, lived in 24 US areas.

The chain uses TRBV15 and TRBJ2-5; 10 nucleotides match TRBD2. This TCR derives from a woman in her thirties or forties who had been exposed to COVID-19. Sequencing input: PBMCs or T cells enriched from blood (not recorded which). CDR3 in amino acids: CATSRVLLAGGSETQYF. The DNA of the CDR3 is TGTGCCACCAGCAGAGTACTTTTAGCGGGGGGTTCAGAGACCCAGTACTTC. The entire variable domain, with the rest obtained from reference TRBV15 and TRBJ2-5, is as follows: DAMVIQNPRYQVTQFGKPVTLSCSQTLNHNVMYWYQQKSSQAPKLLFHYYDKDFNNEADTPDNFQSRRPNTSFCFLDIRSPGLGDTAMYLCATSRVLLAGGSETQYFGPGTRLLVL.